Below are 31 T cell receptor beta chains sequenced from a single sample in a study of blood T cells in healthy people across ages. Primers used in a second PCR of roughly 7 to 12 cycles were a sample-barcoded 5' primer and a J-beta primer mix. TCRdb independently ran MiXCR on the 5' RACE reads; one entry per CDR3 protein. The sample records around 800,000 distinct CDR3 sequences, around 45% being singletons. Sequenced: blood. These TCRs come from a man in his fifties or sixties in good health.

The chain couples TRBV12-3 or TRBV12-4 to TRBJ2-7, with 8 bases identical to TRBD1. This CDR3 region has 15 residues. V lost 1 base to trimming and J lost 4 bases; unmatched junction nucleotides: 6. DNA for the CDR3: TGTGCCAGCAGTTTAGGGTCAGGGGGCTTTTACGAGCAGTACTTC. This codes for CASSLGSGGFYEQYF.

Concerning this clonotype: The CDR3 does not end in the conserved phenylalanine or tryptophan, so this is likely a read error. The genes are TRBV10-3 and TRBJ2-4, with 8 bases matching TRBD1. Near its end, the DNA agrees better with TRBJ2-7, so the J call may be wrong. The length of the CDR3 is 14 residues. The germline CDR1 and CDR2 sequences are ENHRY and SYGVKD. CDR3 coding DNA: TGTGCCATCAGTTCCGGGACCCAGGGGGCCGAGCAGTACTAC. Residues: CAISSGTQGAEQYY.

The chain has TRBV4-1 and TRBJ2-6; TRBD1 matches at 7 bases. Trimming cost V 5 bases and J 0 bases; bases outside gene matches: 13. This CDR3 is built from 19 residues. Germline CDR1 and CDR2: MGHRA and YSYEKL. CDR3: CASSVRTGRSPSGANVLTF. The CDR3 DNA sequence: TGCGCCAGCAGCGTAAGGACAGGCCGTAGCCCCTCTGGGGCCAACGTCCTGACTTTC.

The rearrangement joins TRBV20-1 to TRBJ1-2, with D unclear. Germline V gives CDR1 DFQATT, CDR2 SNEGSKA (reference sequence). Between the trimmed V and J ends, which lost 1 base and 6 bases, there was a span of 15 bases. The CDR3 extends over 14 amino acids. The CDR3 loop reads CSARVRTSGDGYTF. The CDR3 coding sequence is TGCAGTGCTAGAGTAAGGACCTCAGGAGATGGCTACACCTTC.

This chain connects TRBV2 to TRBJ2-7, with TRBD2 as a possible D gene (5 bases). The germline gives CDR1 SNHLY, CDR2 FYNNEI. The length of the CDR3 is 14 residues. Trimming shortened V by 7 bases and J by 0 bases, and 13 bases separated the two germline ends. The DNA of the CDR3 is TGTGCCAGCATAGATGACTATTCCTCCTACGAGCAGTACTTC. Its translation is CASIDDYSSYEQYF.

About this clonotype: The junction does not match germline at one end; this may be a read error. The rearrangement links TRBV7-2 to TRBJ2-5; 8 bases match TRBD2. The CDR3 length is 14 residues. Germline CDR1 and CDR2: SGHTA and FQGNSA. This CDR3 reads CASRFSGKQETQYF. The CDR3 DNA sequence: TGTGCCAGCCGCTTTAGCGGGAAACAAGAGACCCAGTACTTC.

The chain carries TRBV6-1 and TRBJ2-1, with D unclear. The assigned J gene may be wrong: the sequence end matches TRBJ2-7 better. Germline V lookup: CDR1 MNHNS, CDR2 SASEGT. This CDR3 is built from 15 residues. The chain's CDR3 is CASSVRVQSYNEQYF. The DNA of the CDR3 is TGTGCCAGCAGTGTCCGGGTCCAAAGCTACAATGAGCAGTACTTC.

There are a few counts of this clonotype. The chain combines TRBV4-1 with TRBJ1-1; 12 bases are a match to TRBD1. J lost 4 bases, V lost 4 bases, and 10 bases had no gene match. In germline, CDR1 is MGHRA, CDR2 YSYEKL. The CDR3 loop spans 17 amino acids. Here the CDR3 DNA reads TGCGCCAGCAGCCGACGAACGGGACAGGGGGCTGGCACTGAAGCTTTCTTT. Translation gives CASSRRTGQGAGTEAFF.

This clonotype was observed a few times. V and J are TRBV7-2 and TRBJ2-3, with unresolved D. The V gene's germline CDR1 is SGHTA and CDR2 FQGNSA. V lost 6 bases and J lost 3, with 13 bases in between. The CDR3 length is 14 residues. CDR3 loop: CASRPRSITDTQYF. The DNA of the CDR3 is TGTGCCAGCAGGCCGCGGTCTATTACAGATACGCAGTATTTT.

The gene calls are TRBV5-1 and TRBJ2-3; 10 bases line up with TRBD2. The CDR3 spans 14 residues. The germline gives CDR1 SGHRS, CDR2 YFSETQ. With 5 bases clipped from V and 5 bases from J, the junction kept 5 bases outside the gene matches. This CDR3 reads CASSLAGERDTQYF. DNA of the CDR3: TGCGCCAGCAGTCTAGCGGGAGAGAGAGATACGCAGTATTTT.

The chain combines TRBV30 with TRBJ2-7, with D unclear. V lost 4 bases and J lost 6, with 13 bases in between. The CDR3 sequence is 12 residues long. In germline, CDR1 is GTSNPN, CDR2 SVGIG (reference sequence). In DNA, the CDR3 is TGTGCCTGGACTCGGCTTGTTGGCGAGCAGTACTTC. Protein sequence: CAWTRLVGEQYF.

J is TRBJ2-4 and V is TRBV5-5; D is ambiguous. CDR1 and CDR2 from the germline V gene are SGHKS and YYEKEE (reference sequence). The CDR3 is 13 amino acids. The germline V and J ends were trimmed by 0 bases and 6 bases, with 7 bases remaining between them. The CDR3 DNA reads TGTGCCAGCAGCTTGGACATCTTAAACATTCAGTACTTC. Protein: CASSLDILNIQYF.

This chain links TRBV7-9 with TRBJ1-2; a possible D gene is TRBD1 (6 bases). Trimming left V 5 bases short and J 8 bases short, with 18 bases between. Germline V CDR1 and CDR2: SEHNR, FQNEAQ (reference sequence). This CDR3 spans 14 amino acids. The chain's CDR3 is CASSLLTGRVGYTF. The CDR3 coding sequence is TGTGCCAGCAGCCTACTTACAGGGCGGGTAGGCTACACCTTC.

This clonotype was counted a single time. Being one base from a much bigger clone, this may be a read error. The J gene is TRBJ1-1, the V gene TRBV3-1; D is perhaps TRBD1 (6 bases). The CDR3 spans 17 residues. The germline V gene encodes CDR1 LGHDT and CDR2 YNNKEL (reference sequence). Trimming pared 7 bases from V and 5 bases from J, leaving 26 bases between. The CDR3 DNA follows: TGTGCCAGCACCAGGGGCCGGGATGGGGTATTGGCGACTGAAGCTTTCTTT. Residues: CASTRGRDGVLATEAFF.

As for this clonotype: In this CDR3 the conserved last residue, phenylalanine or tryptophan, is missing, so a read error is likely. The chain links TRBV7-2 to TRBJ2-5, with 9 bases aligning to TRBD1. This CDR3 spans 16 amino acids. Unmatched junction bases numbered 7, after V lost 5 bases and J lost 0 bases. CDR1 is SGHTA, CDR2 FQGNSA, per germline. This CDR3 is CASSQGQGTYQETQYY. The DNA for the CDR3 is TGTGCCAGCAGCCAAGGACAGGGGACCTACCAAGAGACCCAGTACTAC.

The CDR3 sequence is CASSESSGVAGAFF. CDR3 DNA: TGTGCCAGCAGTGAATCTTCAGGGGTCGCAGGGGCTTTCTTT. The V call is TRBV25-1, the J call TRBJ1-1, with D possibly matching TRBD1 (6 bases). The CDR3 covers 14 residues. With 1 base removed from V and 11 bases from J, the gap between germline ends came to 17 bases. Germline CDR1 and CDR2: MGHDK and SYGVNS.

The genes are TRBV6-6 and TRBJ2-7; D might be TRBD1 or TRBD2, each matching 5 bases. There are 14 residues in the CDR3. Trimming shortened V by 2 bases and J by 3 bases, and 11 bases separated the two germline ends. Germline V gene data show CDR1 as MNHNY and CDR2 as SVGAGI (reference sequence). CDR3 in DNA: TGTGCCAGCAGTTACCAATTGGGGGACTACGAGCAGTACTTC. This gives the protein CASSYQLGDYEQYF.

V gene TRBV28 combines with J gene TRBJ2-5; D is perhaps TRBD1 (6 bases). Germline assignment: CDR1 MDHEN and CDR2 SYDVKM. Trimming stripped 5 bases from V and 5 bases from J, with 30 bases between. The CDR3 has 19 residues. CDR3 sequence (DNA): TGTGCCAGCAGTACCTTACAATACTCCGGACAGCACCGGGCGGAGACCCAGTACTTC. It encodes CASSTLQYSGQHRAETQYF.

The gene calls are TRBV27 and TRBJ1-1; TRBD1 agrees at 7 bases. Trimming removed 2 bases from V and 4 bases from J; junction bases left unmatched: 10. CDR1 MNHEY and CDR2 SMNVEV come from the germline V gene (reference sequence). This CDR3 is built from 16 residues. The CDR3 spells CASSLETTGPGTEAFF. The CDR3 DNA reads TGTGCCAGCAGTTTAGAAACGACAGGGCCGGGCACTGAAGCTTTCTTT.

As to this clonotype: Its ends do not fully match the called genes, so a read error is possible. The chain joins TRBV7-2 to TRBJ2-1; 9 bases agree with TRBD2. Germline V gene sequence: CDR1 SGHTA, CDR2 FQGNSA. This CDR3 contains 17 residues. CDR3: CASSPRGGGALNNKQFF. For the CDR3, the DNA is TGTGCCAGCAGCCCCAGGGGCGGGGGGGCTTTAAACAATAAGCAGTTCTTC. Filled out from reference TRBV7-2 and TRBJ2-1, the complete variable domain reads GAGVSQSPSNKVTEKGKDVELRCDPISGHTALYWYRQSLGQGLEFLIYFQGNSAPDKSGLPSDRFSAERTGGSVSTLTIQRTQQEDSAVYLCASSPRGGGALNNKQFFGPGTRLTVL.

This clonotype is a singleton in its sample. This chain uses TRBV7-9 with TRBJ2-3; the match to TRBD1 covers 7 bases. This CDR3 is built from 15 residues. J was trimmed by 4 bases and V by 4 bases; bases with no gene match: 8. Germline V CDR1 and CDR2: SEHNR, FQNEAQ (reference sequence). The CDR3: CASSYTGVQADTQYF. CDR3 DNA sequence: TGTGCCAGCAGCTACACAGGGGTTCAGGCAGATACGCAGTATTTT.

This chain's CDR3 is CASRVGRAHNEQFF. CDR3 in DNA: TGTGCCAGCAGAGTGGGGCGGGCCCACAATGAGCAGTTCTTC. The chain joins TRBV2 to TRBJ2-1, with D perhaps matching TRBD1 or TRBD2 (5 bases each). The CDR3 is made up of 14 amino acids. Trimming cost V 6 bases and J 5 bases, with 14 bases left between them. Per germline, CDR1 SNHLY and CDR2 FYNNEI.

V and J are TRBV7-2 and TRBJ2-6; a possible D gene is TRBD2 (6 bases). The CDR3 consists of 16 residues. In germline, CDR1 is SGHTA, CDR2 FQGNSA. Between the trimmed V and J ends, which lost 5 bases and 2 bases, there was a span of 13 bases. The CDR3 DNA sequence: TGTGCCAGCAGCCAACCGACTAGAGCTGGGGCCAACGTCCTGACTTTC. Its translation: CASSQPTRAGANVLTF.

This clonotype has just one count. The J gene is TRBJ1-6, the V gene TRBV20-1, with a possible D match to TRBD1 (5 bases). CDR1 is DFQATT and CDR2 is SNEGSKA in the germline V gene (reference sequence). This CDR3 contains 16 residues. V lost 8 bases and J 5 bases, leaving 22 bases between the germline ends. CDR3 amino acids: CSPLVQGRSNNSPLHF. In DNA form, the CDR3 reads TGCAGTCCTCTAGTCCAGGGACGGTCTAATAATTCACCCCTCCACTTT.

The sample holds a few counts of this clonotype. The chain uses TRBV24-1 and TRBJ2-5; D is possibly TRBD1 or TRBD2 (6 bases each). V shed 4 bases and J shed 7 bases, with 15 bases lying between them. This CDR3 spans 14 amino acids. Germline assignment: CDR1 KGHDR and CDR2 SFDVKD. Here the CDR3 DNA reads TGTGCCACCAGTGAAGGGGGGAAGAAGGGGACCCAGTACTTC. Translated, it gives CATSEGGKKGTQYF.

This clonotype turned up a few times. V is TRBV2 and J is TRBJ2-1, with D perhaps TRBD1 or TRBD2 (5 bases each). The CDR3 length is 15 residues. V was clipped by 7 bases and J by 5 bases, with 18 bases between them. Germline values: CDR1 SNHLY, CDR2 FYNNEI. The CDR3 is CASNSGTSLDNEQFF. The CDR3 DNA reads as TGTGCCAGCAATTCCGGGACCTCACTGGACAATGAGCAGTTCTTC.

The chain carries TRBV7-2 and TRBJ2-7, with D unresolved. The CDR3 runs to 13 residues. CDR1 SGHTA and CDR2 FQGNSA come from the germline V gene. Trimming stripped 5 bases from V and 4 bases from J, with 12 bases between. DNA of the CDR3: TGTGCCAGCAGCGCCTCCCCTCCTTACGAGCAGTACTTC. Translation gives CASSASPPYEQYF.

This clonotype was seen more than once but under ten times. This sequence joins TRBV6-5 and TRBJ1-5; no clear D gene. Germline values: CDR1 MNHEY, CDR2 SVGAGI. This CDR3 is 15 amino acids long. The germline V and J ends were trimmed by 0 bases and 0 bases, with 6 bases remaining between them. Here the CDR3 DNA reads TGTGCCAGCAGTTACTCCTGGGATAGCAATCAGCCCCAGCATTTT. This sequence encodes CASSYSWDSNQPQHF.

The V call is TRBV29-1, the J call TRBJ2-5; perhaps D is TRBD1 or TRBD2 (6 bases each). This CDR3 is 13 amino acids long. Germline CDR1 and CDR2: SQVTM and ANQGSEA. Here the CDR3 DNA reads TGCAGTTTACGTCTGGTAGGGGGGAATGAGCAGTACTTC. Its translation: CSLRLVGGNEQYF. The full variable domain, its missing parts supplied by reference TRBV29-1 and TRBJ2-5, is SAVISQKPSRDICQRGTSLTIQCQVDSQVTMMFWYRQQPGQSLTLIATANQGSEATYESGFVIDKFPISRPNLTFSTLTVSNMSPEDSSIYLCSLRLVGGNEQYFGPGTRLLVL.

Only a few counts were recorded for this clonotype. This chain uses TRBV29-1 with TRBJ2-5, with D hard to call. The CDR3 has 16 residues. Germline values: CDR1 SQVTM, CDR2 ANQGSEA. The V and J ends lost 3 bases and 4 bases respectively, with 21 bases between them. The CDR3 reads CSVDDPMGASTETQYF. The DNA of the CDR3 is TGCAGCGTTGATGACCCAATGGGTGCATCGACAGAGACCCAGTACTTC.

The CDR3 DNA reads TGCAGTGCTGACCGTGGCTCGGAGCAGTTCTTC. Protein sequence: CSADRGSEQFF. The V and J genes are TRBV20-1 and TRBJ2-1, with D uncertain. Trimming removed 5 bases at V and 10 bases at J, with 12 bases between. CDR1 is DFQATT, CDR2 SNEGSKA, per germline (reference sequence). The length of the CDR3 is 11 residues.